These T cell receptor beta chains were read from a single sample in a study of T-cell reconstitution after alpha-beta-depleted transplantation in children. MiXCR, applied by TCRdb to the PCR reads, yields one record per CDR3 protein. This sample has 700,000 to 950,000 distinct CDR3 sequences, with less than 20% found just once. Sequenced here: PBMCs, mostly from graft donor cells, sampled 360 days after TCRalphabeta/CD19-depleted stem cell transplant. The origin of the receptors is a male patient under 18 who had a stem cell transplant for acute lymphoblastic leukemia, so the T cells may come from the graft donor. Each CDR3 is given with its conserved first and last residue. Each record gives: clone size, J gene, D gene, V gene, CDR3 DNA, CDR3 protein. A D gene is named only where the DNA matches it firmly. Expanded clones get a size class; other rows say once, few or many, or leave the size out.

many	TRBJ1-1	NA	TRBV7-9	TGTGCCAGCAGCTTCGTTCAGGCTGAAGCTTTCTTT	CASSFVQAEAFF
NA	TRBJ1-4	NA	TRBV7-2	TGTGCCAGCTTCTTAAGACAGAATAATGAAAAACTGTTTTTT	CASFLRQNNEKLFF
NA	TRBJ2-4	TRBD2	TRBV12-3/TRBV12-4	TGTGCCAGCAAGGCGGGACTAGCGGGAGATGTAGCCAAAAACATTCAGTACTTC	CASKAGLAGDVAKNIQYF
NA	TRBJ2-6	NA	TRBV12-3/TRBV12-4	TGTGCCAGCAGTTTGACCCCGGGACGCGAGCTGACTGGGGCCAACGTCCTGACTTTC	CASSLTPGRELTGANVLTF
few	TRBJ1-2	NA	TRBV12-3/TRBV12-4	TGTGCCAGCACACCGATCGGGAGCTATGGCTACACCTTC	CASTPIGSYGYTF
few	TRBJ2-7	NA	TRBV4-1	TGCGCCAGCAGCCAAGGACTGGGCACTTTTGACGAGCAGTACTTC	CASSQGLGTFDEQYF
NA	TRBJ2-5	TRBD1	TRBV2	TGTGCCAGCAGCCGGGACAGGGGAATGGAGACCCAGTACTTC	CASSRDRGMETQYF
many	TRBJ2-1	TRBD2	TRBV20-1	TGCAGTGCTACGTCTAGCGGCTACAATGAGCAGTTCTTC	CSATSSGYNEQFF
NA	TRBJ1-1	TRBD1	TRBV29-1	TGCAGCGTTGACTCTTTGACAGGGGTGAACACTGAAGCTTTCTTT	CSVDSLTGVNTEAFF
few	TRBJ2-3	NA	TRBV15	TGTGCCACCAGCTCCCGGAAATCTAGCACAGATACGCAGTATTTT	CATSSRKSSTDTQYF
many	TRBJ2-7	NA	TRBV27	TGTGCCAGCAGCTTACTAGACTCCTACGAGCAGTACTTC	CASSLLDSYEQYF
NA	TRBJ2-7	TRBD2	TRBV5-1	TGCGCCAGCAGCTTGGCGGCTAGCGGGAGCCAGGGCGAGCAGTACTTC	CASSLAASGSQGEQYF
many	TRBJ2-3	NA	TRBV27	TGTGCCAGCAGTTTCCGGGGGCTCCGGGTGAGTTCGCAGTATTTT	CASSFRGLRVSSQYF
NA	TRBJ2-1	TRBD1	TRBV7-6	TGTGCCAGCAGCTCCTTCCGGGACAGGGGGCAGGTTGAGCAGTTCTTC	CASSSFRDRGQVEQFF
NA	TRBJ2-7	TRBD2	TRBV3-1	TGTGCCAGCAGCCACCTTAGCGGGAGCTTTATCTACGAGCAGTACTTC	CASSHLSGSFIYEQYF
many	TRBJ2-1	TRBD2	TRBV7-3	TGTGCCAGCAGCATATGGGGGCCAGGGACTAGCGGGACGGCGACTAATGAGCAGTTCTTC	CASSIWGPGTSGTATNEQFF
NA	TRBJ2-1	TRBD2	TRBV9	TGTGCCAGCAGCAGCTTGACCGGGACTAGCGGGAGGATTACGGCCTACAATGAGCAGTTCTTC	CASSSLTGTSGRITAYNEQFF
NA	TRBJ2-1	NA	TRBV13	TGTGCCAGCAGCTTAGTATTAATGGCAGGAGATAACAATGAGCAGTTCTTC	CASSLVLMAGDNNEQFF
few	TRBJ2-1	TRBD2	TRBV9	TGTGCCAGCAGCGTCAGCCCGGGACTAGCGGGAATTGAGCAGTTCTTC	CASSVSPGLAGIEQFF
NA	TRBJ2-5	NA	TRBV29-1	TGCAGCGTTGAAGATCGAGCCCAGTACTTC	CSVEDRAQYF
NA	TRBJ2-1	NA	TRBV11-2	TGTGCCAGCAGCTTAGGTTCCGGCCCCTACAATGAGCAGTTCTTC	CASSLGSGPYNEQFF
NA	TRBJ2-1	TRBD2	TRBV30	TGTGCCTGGAGTGAGGGACTAGGGGGCAATGAGCAGTTCTTC	CAWSEGLGGNEQFF
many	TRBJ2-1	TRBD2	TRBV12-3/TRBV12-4	TGTGCCAACAGGAGAGCGGGAGAGGTAGGGAATGAGCAGTTCTTC	CANRRAGEVGNEQFF
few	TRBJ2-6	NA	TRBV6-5	TGTGCCAGCAGTTACTGGCCGGGGGTAGCCGGGGCCAACGTCCTGACTTTC	CASSYWPGVAGANVLTF
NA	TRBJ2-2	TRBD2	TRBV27	TGTGCCAGCAGTTTAACGGTCTCGTTAGCGGGTGGCAACACCGGGGAGCTGTTTTTT	CASSLTVSLAGGNTGELFF
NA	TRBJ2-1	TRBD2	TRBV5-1	TGCGCCAGCAGCGGCAGACTAGCGGGAGATTCCTCCTACAATGAGCAGTTCTTC	CASSGRLAGDSSYNEQFF
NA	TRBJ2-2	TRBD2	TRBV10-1	TGCGCCAGCACGGAGCGGCTAGCGGGGCCCCCGGGGGAGCTGTTTTTT	CASTERLAGPPGELFF
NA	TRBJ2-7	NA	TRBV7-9	TGTGCCAGCAGCTCCCGGACACAGCCCTCCTACGAGCAGTACTTC	CASSSRTQPSYEQYF
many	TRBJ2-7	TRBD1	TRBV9	TGTGCCAGCAGCGCTGACGGACAGGGAACGACCTACGAGCAGTACTTC	CASSADGQGTTYEQYF
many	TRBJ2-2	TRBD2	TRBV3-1	TGTGCCAGCAGCCAAGAGGTGACTAGCGGGAGGGCCCTCCTCGCGAACACCGGGGAGCTGTTTTTT	CASSQEVTSGRALLANTGELFF
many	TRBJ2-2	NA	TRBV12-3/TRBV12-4	TGTGCCAGCAGTTTAATCACCGGGGAGCTGTTTTTT	CASSLITGELFF
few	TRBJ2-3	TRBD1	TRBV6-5	TGTGCCAGCAGTTACTCCTCCGGGACAGGGGGCGCAGATACGCAGTATTTT	CASSYSSGTGGADTQYF
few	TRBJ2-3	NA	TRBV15	TGTGCCACCAGCAGAGCCTGGGTGGTTGGTGGAGATACGCAGTATTTT	CATSRAWVVGGDTQYF
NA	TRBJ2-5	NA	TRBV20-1	TGCAGTGGGTGGCTTGAAGAGACCCAGTACTTC	CSGWLEETQYF
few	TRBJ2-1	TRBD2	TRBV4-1	TGCGCCAGCAGCCCGATATCGATAAGCGGGAGGGCCGGGTCCTACAATGAGCAGTTCTTC	CASSPISISGRAGSYNEQFF
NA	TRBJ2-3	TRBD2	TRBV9	TGTGCCAGCAGCACGCCGGGACTAGGCGAAATCACTAGCACAGATACGCAGTATTTT	CASSTPGLGEITSTDTQYF
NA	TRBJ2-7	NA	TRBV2	TGTGCCAGCTCCCGGACAGACCTTAGGGACGAGCAGTACTTC	CASSRTDLRDEQYF
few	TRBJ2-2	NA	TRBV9	TGTGCCAGCAGCGTAGACATATTTGGCACCGGGGAGCTGTTTTTT	CASSVDIFGTGELFF
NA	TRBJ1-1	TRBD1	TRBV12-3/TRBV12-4	TGTGCCAGCACCCTGGGACAGCGCGCTGAAGCTTTCTTT	CASTLGQRAEAFF
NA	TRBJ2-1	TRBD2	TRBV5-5	TGTGCCAGCAGTCTTGACCTAGCGGAAACCTACAATGAGCAGTTCTTC	CASSLDLAETYNEQFF
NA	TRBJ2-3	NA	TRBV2	TGTGCCAGTGATAGATGGCTGGTCACTAGCACAGATACGCAGTATTTT	CASDRWLVTSTDTQYF
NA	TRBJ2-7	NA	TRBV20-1	TGCAGTGCCCCCTCTAACAAACTCTCCTACGAGCAGTACTTC	CSAPSNKLSYEQYF
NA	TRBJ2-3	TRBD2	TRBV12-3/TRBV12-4	TGTGCCAGCAGTACCCGCTCGGGACTAGCGGGAGAAGCGCAGTATTTT	CASSTRSGLAGEAQYF